Listed below are T cell receptor beta chains from one sample, sequenced in a study of regulatory T cells in long-lasting Graves disease. One entry per CDR3 protein, called by TCRdb with MiXCR from the multiplex PCR reads. Among about 220,000 distinct CDR3 sequences listed, roughly 18% were seen once. These data were likewise used in another study, on T cells in Graves' hyperthyroidism and ophthalmopathy.

Specimen: peripheral blood mononuclear cells (PBMCs), collected at new diagnosis, from a patient treated with antithyroid drugs. These receptors all come from a woman in her thirties with Graves disease. Each CDR3 is given with its conserved first and last residue. D genes are given only for firm matches. The size field is filled for only some rows; it gives once, few, many or a size class.

TRBJ2-1,few,TRBV7-6,TRBD2,TGTGCCAGCAGCTTGGGAGGCGGGGGGACCTACAATGAGCAGTTCTTC,CASSLGGGGTYNEQFF
TRBJ2-1,NA,TRBV2,TRBD2,TGTGCCAGCGGAGGACTAGCGGGAGCCTACAATGAGCAGTTCTTC,CASGGLAGAYNEQFF
TRBJ1-2,few,TRBV7-9,NA,TGTGCCAGCACAAGGGGAGGGGAAGGCTACACCTTC,CASTRGGEGYTF
TRBJ2-1,many,TRBV10-3,TRBD1,TGTGCCATCAGTGAGTCGGCCCATATACAGGGGTTTGACAATGAGCAGTTCTTC,CAISESAHIQGFDNEQFF
TRBJ1-2,many,TRBV6-5,NA,TGTGCCAGCAGTTACTCGAGTCCCGGACGGAGCTATGGCTACACCTTC,CASSYSSPGRSYGYTF
TRBJ2-5,many,TRBV27,NA,TGTGCCAGCAGTGAAGGGAACCGGGACCGAGAGACCCAGTACTTC,CASSEGNRDRETQYF
TRBJ1-1,NA,TRBV27,NA,TGTGCCAGCAGTTCACCGAATTCGGCGGACACTGAAGCTTTCTTT,CASSSPNSADTEAFF
TRBJ1-1,few,TRBV4-1,TRBD1,TGCGCCAGCAGCCAAGATCGGGGACAGCGCAAAGCTTTCTTT,CASSQDRGQRKAFF
TRBJ2-5,few,TRBV13,TRBD1,TGTGCCAGCAGCGGGCTGGTGTATGACAGGGGAGATCGGGAGACCCAGTACTTC,CASSGLVYDRGDRETQYF
TRBJ1-5,many,TRBV20-1,TRBD1,TGCAGTGCCCGATCAGTCGGACAGGGCAGTCAGCCCCAGCATTTT,CSARSVGQGSQPQHF
TRBJ2-7,many,TRBV6-2/TRBV6-3,TRBD1,TGTGCCAGCAGTTCTCCGACAGGGGGCTACGAGCAGTACTTC,CASSSPTGGYEQYF
TRBJ2-5,NA,TRBV11-1,NA,TGTGCCAGCAGCTTAGCGCACGGCCGGGAGACCCAGTACTTC,CASSLAHGRETQYF
TRBJ1-2,many,TRBV20-1,NA,TGCAGTGCTAGAAGCGACAGCGTAAACTATGGCTACACCTTC,CSARSDSVNYGYTF
TRBJ2-3,many,TRBV6-5,TRBD2,TGTGCCAGCAGTTACTTGGGACTAGCGAGTGAAGATACGCAGTATTTT,CASSYLGLASEDTQYF
TRBJ2-7,NA,TRBV7-8,NA,TGTGCCAGCAGCTTCGGGGGGCTAGCCTTCTACGAGCAGTACTTC,CASSFGGLAFYEQYF
TRBJ1-2,many,TRBV7-9,NA,TGTGCCAGCACCACCCCCCAGCTGGGGGCGGATGGCTACACCTTC,CASTTPQLGADGYTF
TRBJ2-2,many,TRBV20-1,NA,TGCAGTGCTAGGGGCGGGACGGCAAACACCGGGGAGCTGTTTTTT,CSARGGTANTGELFF
TRBJ2-5,many,TRBV18,NA,TGTGCCAGCTCACCGGGGAACCAAGAGACCCAGTACTTC,CASSPGNQETQYF
TRBJ2-2,many,TRBV6-1,TRBD2,TGCGCCAGCAGTGGACTAGCCGTTGGTACCGGGGAGCTGTTTTTT,CASSGLAVGTGELFF
TRBJ2-3,NA,TRBV27,NA,TGTGCCAGCAGTTTCCGGGACGGTACGCAGTATTTT,CASSFRDGTQYF
TRBJ2-7,many,TRBV3-1,NA,TGTGCCAGCAGCCAAGGGTTTGGTAACGAGCAGTACTTC,CASSQGFGNEQYF
TRBJ2-1,once,TRBV27,TRBD2,TGTGCCAGCAGTACTAGCGGGAGAGGTAATGAGCAGTTCTTC,CASSTSGRGNEQFF
TRBJ2-1,many,TRBV11-2,TRBD2,TGTGCCAGCAGCTCGACTAGCGGGCATGAGCAGTTCTTC,CASSSTSGHEQFF
TRBJ2-2,NA,TRBV9,TRBD2,TGTGCCAGCAGCGTACGTCCCGGTAGCGGGGGGGCCTCCTCGGGCGGCCAGAACACCGGGGAGCTGTTTTTT,CASSVRPGSGGASSGGQNTGELFF
TRBJ1-5,few,TRBV7-9,NA,TGTGCCAGCAGCTCCTCACAGGTCCGCAATCAGCCCCAGCATTTT,CASSSSQVRNQPQHF
TRBJ1-6,NA,TRBV4-1,NA,TGCGCCAGCAGCCAACAGAGGACGGGACGGAATAATTCACCCCTCCACTTT,CASSQQRTGRNNSPLHF
TRBJ2-7,many,TRBV2,NA,TGTGCCAGCAGTGGGTACTACGAGCAGTACTTC,CASSGYYEQYF
TRBJ1-5,NA,TRBV12-5,NA,TGTGCTAGTGGTTTGCCCACGTTAGTTGATCAGCCCCAGCATTTT,CASGLPTLVDQPQHF
TRBJ1-4,many,TRBV20-1,TRBD1,TGCAGTGCCCGGCCCCCGGGACAGTCTAATGAAAAACTGTTTTTT,CSARPPGQSNEKLFF
TRBJ2-1,many,TRBV7-9,TRBD2,TGTGCCAGCAGCGCTAGACTAGCGGGAGGGCTAAATGAGCAGTTCTTC,CASSARLAGGLNEQFF
TRBJ1-2,many,TRBV2,NA,TGTGCCAGCAGTGTTGGGGCCGGCTACACCTTC,CASSVGAGYTF
TRBJ2-4,many,TRBV28,NA,TGTGCCAGCAGTTTTGGGGTGGGATTCAAAAACATTCAGTACTTC,CASSFGVGFKNIQYF
TRBJ2-5,many,TRBV11-2,TRBD2,TGTGCCAGCAGCTTAGGACTAGCGGGGGCCTCGTCGGAGACCCAGTACTTC,CASSLGLAGASSETQYF
TRBJ1-2,few,TRBV6-1,NA,TGTGCCAGCAGCCTGACCCGGGGTGGCTACACCTTC,CASSLTRGGYTF
TRBJ1-5,many,TRBV20-1,NA,TGCAGTGCTCCCCTCAGGGGGCCCCAGCATTTT,CSAPLRGPQHF
TRBJ2-3,many,TRBV10-3,TRBD2,TGTGCCATAGCGGGGGGGCCGGCAGATACGCAGTATTTT,CAIAGGPADTQYF
TRBJ1-5,few,TRBV6-1,TRBD1,TGTGCCAGCAGTGGACAGGGTGGAGGACAGCCCCAGCATTTT,CASSGQGGGQPQHF
TRBJ2-7,many,TRBV20-1,NA,TGCAGTGCTAGAGATCGCACGACCCCGAGGCCCTACGAGCAGTACTTC,CSARDRTTPRPYEQYF
TRBJ2-3,NA,TRBV11-2,NA,TGTGCCAGCAGCCCTAAAATTCAGACAGATACGCAGTATTTT,CASSPKIQTDTQYF
TRBJ2-1,many,TRBV18,TRBD2,TGTGCCAGCTCACCAGGACTAGCGGGAAGTAATGAGCAGTTCTTC,CASSPGLAGSNEQFF
TRBJ1-6,many,TRBV6-2/TRBV6-3,NA,TGTGCCAGCAGTGAAGAACCAGGGAAAAGGTCCTATAATTCACCCCTCCACTTT,CASSEEPGKRSYNSPLHF